The 20 T cell receptor beta chains presented below share a single source sample, sequenced in a study of blood T cell repertoires in COVID-19. The assay was immunoSEQ multiplex PCR, and TCRdb's table has in-frame clones only and misses some. The data hold under 400,000 clones, with 65% to 90% observed a single time. The sequencing sample was made of PBMCs or T cells enriched from blood (not recorded which). Every receptor here comes from a woman between 35 and 50 years old with acute COVID-19.

The chain joins TRBV10-3 to TRBJ2-5; TRBD2 is a possible D gene (6 bases). V lost 4 bases to trimming and J lost 5 bases, with 11 bases between them. CDR3 size: 13 residues. The germline V gene has CDR1 ENHRY and CDR2 SYGVKD. The CDR3 nucleotides read TGTGCCATCAGTGGGCCAGGGAGGGAGACCCAGTACTTC. It yields the protein CAISGPGRETQYF.

The V and J genes are TRBV6-4 and TRBJ2-2, with TRBD1 matching over 7 bases. V lost 2 bases, J lost 5 bases, and 2 bases stayed unmatched. This CDR3 spans 14 amino acids. Germline V lookup: CDR1 MRHNA, CDR2 SNTAGT. The CDR3 here is CASSDRGRTGELFF. CDR3 DNA: TGTGCCAGCAGTGACAGGGGGCGAACCGGGGAGCTGTTTTTT.

The genes are TRBV10-3 and TRBJ1-1; TRBD1 matches at 7 bases. Germline CDR1 and CDR2: ENHRY and SYGVKD. Unmatched junction bases numbered 10, after V lost 5 bases and J lost 7 bases. The CDR3 length is 14 residues. The DNA for the CDR3 is TGTGCCATCAGTACGAGTAAGGGGGCCATTGAAGCTTTCTTT. Residues: CAISTSKGAIEAFF.

This clone was seen a single time. CDR3 DNA: TGTGCCAGCAGCCCAAACCGACAGGGCTCTAATGAAAAACTGTTTTTT. Protein product: CASSPNRQGSNEKLFF. This rearrangement joins TRBV7-2 to TRBJ1-4; 7 nucleotides align to TRBD1. After removal of 5 bases from V and 3 bases from J, the junction contained 9 bases not matched to a gene. Germline assignment: CDR1 SGHTA and CDR2 FQGNSA. The CDR3 totals 16 residues.

The gene calls are TRBV7-2 and TRBJ1-6; D remains ambiguous. V lost 5 bases and J 8 bases, leaving 13 bases between the germline ends. This CDR3 has 14 amino acids. CDR1 is SGHTA and CDR2 is FQGNSA in the germline V gene. The CDR3 loop is CASSPSTEYSPLHF. CDR3 DNA: TGTGCCAGCAGCCCGTCAACGGAGTATTCACCCCTCCACTTT.

The chain recombines TRBV5-1 with TRBJ2-7; possibly TRBD2 for D (6 bases). The CDR3 is made up of 16 amino acids. Germline CDR1 SGHRS, CDR2 YFSETQ. Trimming took off 2 bases at V and 7 bases at J, with 22 bases between the two ends. Here the CDR3 DNA reads TGCGCCAGCAGCTTTGCACCCGGGACTGGGCATCGGGAGCAGTACTTC. Translation: CASSFAPGTGHREQYF. Combining the CDR3 with reference TRBV5-1 and TRBJ2-7 gives the whole variable domain KAGVTQTPRYLIKTRGQQVTLSCSPISGHRSVSWYQQTPGQGLQFLFEYFSETQRNKGNFPGRFSGRQFSNSRSEMNVSTLELGDSALYLCASSFAPGTGHREQYFGPGTRLTVT.

This chain links TRBV27 with TRBJ2-1, with D possibly being TRBD1 (6 bases). The CDR3 sequence is 14 residues long. Germline V gene lookup returns CDR1 MNHEY and CDR2 SMNVEV (reference sequence). Trimming shortened V by 6 bases and J by 4 bases, and 13 bases separated the two germline ends. The CDR3 reads CASSPRQGYNEQFF. The CDR3 DNA sequence: TGTGCCAGCAGCCCACGTCAGGGGTACAATGAGCAGTTCTTC.

The chain recombines TRBV18 with TRBJ2-5; TRBD2 matches at 7 bases. CDR3 size: 15 residues. The junction had 8 bases not matched to a gene; V was cut back by 2 bases and J by 5 bases. From germline, CDR1 is KGHSH and CDR2 LQKENI. Here the CDR3 reads CASSPERAGRETQYF. The DNA for the CDR3 is TGTGCCAGCTCACCAGAGCGGGCCGGGAGGGAGACCCAGTACTTC. Looking up the rest from reference TRBV18 and TRBJ2-5 gives the full variable domain: NAGVMQNPRHLVRRRGQEARLRCSPMKGHSHVYWYRQLPEEGLKFMVYLQKENIIDESGMPKERFSAEFPKEGPSILRIQQVVRGDSAAYFCASSPERAGRETQYFGPGTRLLVL.

This sequence joins TRBV7-9 and TRBJ1-2, with 12 bases matching TRBD1. Germline loops: CDR1 SEHNR, CDR2 FQNEAQ (reference sequence). The CDR3 covers 16 residues. With V trimmed by 3 bases and J by 6 bases, 8 bases remained unmatched. CDR3 loop: CASSLKPGTGGHGYTF. The CDR3 DNA reads as TGTGCCAGCAGCTTGAAGCCCGGGACAGGGGGCCATGGCTACACCTTC.

The genes are TRBV27 and TRBJ2-7; TRBD2 agrees at 8 bases. Trimming at V came to 3 bases and at J to 2 bases, leaving 12 bases not matched to a gene. The CDR3 is 17 residues long. Germline CDR1 reads MNHEY; CDR2 reads SMNVEV (reference sequence). The CDR3 here is CASSLRGVAGRPYEQYF. The CDR3 DNA reads as TGTGCCAGCAGTTTGAGGGGAGTAGCGGGGAGGCCCTACGAGCAGTACTTC.

A remark on this clone: The same CDR3 is also encoded by other DNA sequences in this sample. This chain connects TRBV18 to TRBJ2-7; perhaps TRBD1 as D (5 bases). The length of the CDR3 is 14 residues. Looked up from germline, CDR1 is KGHSH and CDR2 is LQKENI. V was cut by 6 bases and J by 3 bases, with 15 bases left in between. CDR3 protein: CASSPSRTLYEQYF. The CDR3 nucleotides are TGTGCCAGCTCCCCCTCCCGGACACTCTACGAGCAGTACTTC.

This clone has a handful of counts. The rearrangement uses TRBV19 and TRBJ1-4; D possibly corresponds to TRBD1 (5 bases). The V end was cut by 3 bases, the J end by 6 bases, with 23 bases between. CDR1 LNHDA and CDR2 SQIVND come from the germline V gene (reference sequence). The CDR3 is 18 residues long. The CDR3 is CASSIGRTLLRQHEKLFF. Written as DNA, the CDR3 is TGTGCCAGTAGTATTGGCCGAACACTCCTAAGACAGCATGAAAAACTGTTTTTT.

The chain is built from TRBV2 and TRBJ1-3; D may be TRBD1 (5 bases). The CDR3 loop spans 15 amino acids. The germline CDR1 and CDR2 sequences are SNHLY and FYNNEI. V gave up 2 bases and J gave up 0 bases, with 8 bases separating them. The CDR3 region is CASSERQFSGNTIYF. CDR3 nucleotide sequence: TGTGCCAGCAGTGAAAGACAGTTCTCTGGAAACACCATATATTTT. Complete variable domain (other parts from reference TRBV2 and TRBJ1-3): EPEVTQTPSHQVTQMGQEVILRCVPISNHLYFYWYRQILGQKVEFLVSFYNNEISEKSEIFDDQFSVERPDGSNFTLKIRSTKLEDSAMYFCASSERQFSGNTIYFGEGSWLTVV.

This chain connects TRBV9 to TRBJ1-5, with TRBD1 matching over 9 bases. J was trimmed by 0 bases and V by 0 bases; bases with no gene match: 13. The germline CDR1 and CDR2 sequences are SGDLS and YYNGEE. The CDR3 consists of 20 residues. The CDR3 is CASSVGPGGGQGYSNQPQHF. The DNA of the CDR3 is TGTGCCAGCAGCGTAGGACCTGGCGGGGGACAGGGCTATAGCAATCAGCCCCAGCATTTT.

This CDR3 reads CASRGQGPNQPQHF. DNA for the CDR3: TGTGCCAGTAGAGGACAGGGCCCCAATCAGCCCCAGCATTTT. V usage is TRBV19 and J usage is TRBJ1-5; TRBD1 aligns across 8 bases. CDR1 and CDR2 (germline): LNHDA, SQIVND (reference sequence). V lost 6 bases, J lost 3 bases, and 4 bases stayed unmatched. The CDR3 sequence is 14 residues long.

The chain has TRBV2 and TRBJ1-6; D is perhaps TRBD1 (5 bases). Germline V lookup: CDR1 SNHLY, CDR2 FYNNEI. The CDR3 is 15 residues long. Deletions cut 3 bases from V and 3 bases from J, with 9 bases between. CDR3 sequence (DNA): TGTGCCAGCAGTGATCAGGGACTCTATAATTCACCCCTCCACTTT. This translates into CASSDQGLYNSPLHF. Full variable domain (missing parts from reference TRBV2 and TRBJ1-6): EPEVTQTPSHQVTQMGQEVILRCVPISNHLYFYWYRQILGQKVEFLVSFYNNEISEKSEIFDDQFSVERPDGSNFTLKIRSTKLEDSAMYFCASSDQGLYNSPLHFGNGTRLTVT.

Written as DNA, the CDR3 is TGTGCCAGCAGCTTCGGGACAAGTGAGTCCTACGAGCAGTACTTC. Translated: CASSFGTSESYEQYF. The chain joins TRBV5-6 to TRBJ2-7, with TRBD1 as a possible D gene (6 bases). The CDR3 runs 15 residues. Germline V gene lookup returns CDR1 SGHDT and CDR2 YYEEEE. V was trimmed by 2 bases and J by 1 base, leaving 13 bases between them. The whole variable domain, filled in from reference TRBV5-6 and TRBJ2-7, reads DAGVTQSPTHLIKTRGQQVTLRCSPKSGHDTVSWYQQALGQGPQFIFQYYEEEERQRGNFPDRFSGHQFPNYSSELNVNALLLGDSALYLCASSFGTSESYEQYFGPGTRLTVT.

V gene TRBV11-2 combines with J gene TRBJ1-2, with TRBD1 as a possible D gene (6 bases). The germline V gene has CDR1 SGHAT and CDR2 FQNNGV. The V and J ends lost 0 bases and 7 bases respectively, with 18 bases between them. This CDR3 comprises 16 residues. For the CDR3, the DNA is TGTGCCAGCAGCTTAGATCGGGGCAGGGGCTACTCTGGCTACACCTTC. Protein product: CASSLDRGRGYSGYTF.

This clone appeared once. The V call is TRBV7-2, the J call TRBJ1-3; 7 bases align to TRBD1. This CDR3 region has 17 residues. The ends lost 3 bases at V and 0 bases at J; junction bases unmatched: 8. Per the germline V gene, CDR1 is SGHTA and CDR2 is FQGNSA. As DNA, the CDR3 is TGTGCCAGCAGCTTGACAGGGTCCTCCTTCTCTGGAAACACCATATATTTT. Its protein product is CASSLTGSSFSGNTIYF.

The chain has TRBV10-3 and TRBJ1-2; 7 bases match TRBD1. V was pared by 6 bases and J by 7 bases, with 8 bases of the junction left unmatched. CDR3 length: 13 residues. Germline V gene lookup returns CDR1 ENHRY and CDR2 SYGVKD. CDR3 nucleotide sequence: TGTGCCATCAGCCCCGACAGGGCTGGTGGCTACACCTTC. This encodes CAISPDRAGGYTF.